The 25 T cell receptor beta chains given below trace back to one sample, sequenced in a study of siplizumab effects on memory and regulatory T cells. The data were produced by immunoSEQ multiplex PCR, yet TCRdb's version contains in-frame clones alone and is incomplete. The sample lists 57,000 or so clones; around three quarters were seen once. Specimen: memory CD4+ T cells sorted from blood. The receptors originated from a human donor in good health.

V usage is TRBV5-1 and J usage is TRBJ2-5, with 7 bases lining up with TRBD1. The CDR3 totals 15 residues. Germline lookup yields CDR1 SGHRS and CDR2 YFSETQ. V lost 4 bases, J lost 2 bases, and 8 bases stayed unmatched. The CDR3 DNA sequence: TGCGCCAGCAGCACAAACAGGGGCGGTCAAGAGACCCAGTACTTC. Protein product: CASSTNRGGQETQYF. The full variable domain, with the rest looked up from reference TRBV5-1 and TRBJ2-5, is KAGVTQTPRYLIKTRGQQVTLSCSPISGHRSVSWYQQTPGQGLQFLFEYFSETQRNKGNFPGRFSGRQFSNSRSEMNVSTLELGDSALYLCASSTNRGGQETQYFGPGTRLLVL.

DNA of the CDR3: TGTGCCAGTAGTATTTACAGGGAAAGCAATCAGCCCCAGCATTTT. This translates into CASSIYRESNQPQHF. The chain links TRBV19 to TRBJ1-5, with D possibly matching TRBD1 (6 bases). V was clipped by 3 bases and J by 1 base, with 10 bases between them. Germline CDR1 reads LNHDA; CDR2 reads SQIVND (reference sequence). The CDR3 loop spans 15 amino acids.

In DNA, the CDR3 is TGTGCCAGCAGCCCGCCCGGAGACAGGTCTTACTACGAGCAGTACTTC. Encoded protein: CASSPPGDRSYYEQYF. The genes are TRBV5-4 and TRBJ2-7, with D perhaps TRBD1 (6 bases). The CDR3 covers 16 residues. CDR1 SGHNT and CDR2 YYREEE come from the germline V gene (reference sequence). V was trimmed by 4 bases and J by 3 bases, leaving 20 bases between them.

This chain uses TRBV18 with TRBJ1-4, with 9 positions matching TRBD1. In germline, CDR1 is KGHSH, CDR2 LQKENI. This CDR3 has 13 residues. V lost 3 bases to trimming and J lost 14 bases; unmatched junction nucleotides: 7. For the CDR3, the DNA is TGTGCCAGCTCACCGGGACAGGGAGCTTGGCTGTTTTTT. It codes for CASSPGQGAWLFF.

This clone was counted only a few times. The chain carries TRBV7-3 and TRBJ2-7; D perhaps matches TRBD2 (7 bases). Trimming stripped 6 bases from V and 4 bases from J, with 22 bases between. The CDR3 totals 16 residues. Germline CDR1 is SGHTA and CDR2 is FQGTGA. CDR3 loop: CASSKGSGGDPYEQYF. In DNA, the CDR3 is TGTGCCAGCAGTAAAGGATCGGGGGGCGACCCGTACGAGCAGTACTTC.

The chain couples TRBV29-1 to TRBJ1-6; no clear D gene. CDR3 size: 11 residues. The germline V and J ends were trimmed by 7 bases and 9 bases, with 10 bases remaining between them. The germline CDR1 and CDR2 sequences are SQVTM and ANQGSEA. The CDR3 DNA sequence: TGCAGCGCCCAGGTCATTTCACCCCTCCACTTT. Protein product: CSAQVISPLHF.

V and J are TRBV7-7 and TRBJ2-1; no reliable D call. Germline V CDR1 and CDR2: SSHAT, FNYEAQ (reference sequence). The V and J ends lost 6 bases and 5 bases respectively, with 14 bases between them. This CDR3 comprises 14 residues. This CDR3 reads CASSPGEFNNEQFF. The DNA of the CDR3 is TGTGCCAGCAGTCCCGGCGAATTCAACAATGAGCAGTTCTTC.

The CDR3 protein is CASSSSLSGGASDEQFF. CDR3 nucleotides: TGCGCCAGCAGCTCTAGCCTGAGCGGGGGGGCCTCAGATGAGCAGTTCTTC. This chain uses TRBV5-1 with TRBJ2-1, with 10 bases fitting TRBD2. After removal of 3 bases from V and 8 bases from J, the junction contained 14 bases not matched to a gene. Germline V gene lookup returns CDR1 SGHRS and CDR2 YFSETQ. This CDR3 region has 17 residues.

This clone appeared a single time. The genes are TRBV7-9 and TRBJ2-1, with 10 bases matching TRBD2. V trimming: 1 base; J trimming: 7 bases; junction bases outside the gene matches: 7. This CDR3 contains 16 residues. Germline-derived CDR1 and CDR2 are SEHNR and FQNEAQ (reference sequence). CDR3 in DNA: TGTGCCAGCAGCTTAGGCCCAGCGGGGGGGCTGAATGAGCAGTTCTTC. Amino acid sequence: CASSLGPAGGLNEQFF. The full variable domain, its missing parts supplied by reference TRBV7-9 and TRBJ2-1, is DTGVSQNPRHKITKRGQNVTFRCDPISEHNRLYWYRQTLGQGPEFLTYFQNEAQLEKSRLLSDRFSAERPKGSFSTLEIQRTEQGDSAMYLCASSLGPAGGLNEQFFGPGTRLTVL.

V and J are TRBV7-2 and TRBJ2-5, with 8 bases identical to TRBD2. The end of the DNA is better explained by TRBJ2-7, so the J call may be wrong. This CDR3 contains 16 residues. The V gene's germline CDR1 is SGHTA and CDR2 FQGNSA. In nucleotides, the CDR3 is TGTGCCAGCAGCTTAACTGAGGGACTAGTATCCTACGAGCAGTACTTC. This sequence encodes CASSLTEGLVSYEQYF.

The chain couples TRBV7-2 to TRBJ2-7; 10 nucleotides agree with TRBD1. The CDR3 has 14 residues. V shed 2 bases and J 5 bases; nucleotides not matched to a gene: 3. From germline, CDR1 is SGHTA and CDR2 FQGNSA. For the CDR3, the DNA is TGTGCCAGCAGCTTAAGGGACAGGGGAGACGAGCAGTACTTC. Translated, it gives CASSLRDRGDEQYF.

The rearrangement joins TRBV6-5 to TRBJ1-4; D unclear. Germline loops: CDR1 MNHEY, CDR2 SVGAGI. Trimming left V 6 bases short and J 3 bases short, with 5 bases between. The CDR3 runs to 12 residues. CDR3 DNA sequence: TGTGCCAGCAGATCCCCTAATGAAAAACTGTTTTTT. Its protein is CASRSPNEKLFF.

This chain links TRBV11-2 with TRBJ1-1; 8 bases are shared with TRBD1. CDR3 length equals 15 residues. The trim removed 3 bases at V and 1 base at J, leaving 4 bases unmatched. Germline CDR1 is SGHAT and CDR2 is FQNNGV. CDR3 nucleotide sequence: TGTGCCAGCAGCTTCTCCGGGACAGGGAACACTGAAGCTTTCTTT. Residues: CASSFSGTGNTEAFF.

The chain uses TRBV19 and TRBJ1-5, with TRBD1 identical over 9 bases. Per the germline V gene, CDR1 is LNHDA and CDR2 is SQIVND (reference sequence). The ends lost 7 bases at V and 6 bases at J; junction bases unmatched: 10. The CDR3 extends over 15 amino acids. In DNA, the CDR3 is TGTGCCAGTACCCAGGGACAGGGCGTGGGTCAGCCCCAGCATTTT. Its translation is CASTQGQGVGQPQHF.

V gene TRBV19 combines with J gene TRBJ2-3, with D possibly TRBD1 on 6 matching bases. The CDR3 loop spans 14 amino acids. Germline V CDR1 and CDR2: LNHDA, SQIVND (reference sequence). The V and J ends lost 7 bases and 3 bases respectively, with 14 bases between them. The CDR3 sequence: CASTRGGITDTQYF. As DNA, the CDR3 is TGTGCCAGTACCCGTGGGGGCATTACAGATACGCAGTATTTT.

The chain couples TRBV7-3 to TRBJ2-2; D assignment may be TRBD1 or TRBD2 (5 bases each). Between the trimmed V and J ends, which lost 3 bases and 4 bases, there was a span of 6 bases. From germline, CDR1 is SGHTA and CDR2 FQGTGA. The CDR3 is 13 residues long. The CDR3 is CASSFGATGELFF. The CDR3 DNA follows: TGTGCCAGCAGCTTCGGGGCCACCGGGGAGCTGTTTTTT.

This chain connects TRBV5-1 to TRBJ2-5; possibly TRBD2 for D (6 bases). There are 16 residues in the CDR3. Germline CDR1 SGHRS, CDR2 YFSETQ. Trimming stripped 4 bases from V and 2 bases from J, with 18 bases between. The CDR3 loop reads CASSIPLAGKQETQYF. The CDR3 DNA reads as TGCGCCAGCAGCATCCCTTTGGCGGGGAAACAAGAGACCCAGTACTTC.

As to this clone: Other DNA sequences in the same sample also yield this CDR3. The genes are TRBV28 and TRBJ1-1; 8 bases match TRBD1. J gave up 1 base and V 6 bases, and 1 base lay outside the gene matches. The CDR3 consists of 13 residues. Per germline, CDR1 MDHEN and CDR2 SYDVKM. CDR3 residues: CASRGQGNTEAFF. CDR3 DNA: TGTGCCAGCAGAGGACAGGGGAACACTGAAGCTTTCTTT. The full variable domain, in which reference TRBV28 and TRBJ1-1 provide the parts outside the CDR3, is DVKVTQSSRYLVKRTGEKVFLECVQDMDHENMFWYRQDPGLGLRLIYFSYDVKMKEKGDIPEGYSVSREKKERFSLILESASTNQTSMYLCASRGQGNTEAFFGQGTRLTVV.

The chain is built from TRBV19 and TRBJ2-5; TRBD1 agrees at 9 bases. V shed 6 bases and J 5 bases; nucleotides not matched to a gene: 19. Germline CDR1 LNHDA, CDR2 SQIVND (reference sequence). This CDR3 is 18 amino acids long. CDR3 DNA: TGTGCCAGTAGCGCCGGAGTAACAGGGGGCATGATAGGGGAGACCCAGTACTTC. Protein product: CASSAGVTGGMIGETQYF.

The V call is TRBV7-3, the J call TRBJ1-2; perhaps TRBD1 as D (6 bases). Germline CDR1 and CDR2: SGHTA and FQGTGA. With 2 bases removed from V and 4 bases from J, the gap between germline ends came to 11 bases. This CDR3 region has 14 residues. The CDR3 DNA is TGTGCCAGCAGCTTACGGGGGCGCGCCTATGGCTACACCTTC. It encodes CASSLRGRAYGYTF.

The CDR3 DNA reads TGTGCCAGCAGACCGACAGGGGAAAATAACTATGGCTACACCTTC. Translated: CASRPTGENNYGYTF. This chain connects TRBV6-5 to TRBJ1-2; 8 nucleotides line up with TRBD1. The J segment lost 1 base and the V segment lost 6 bases, leaving 7 bases of the junction unmatched. In germline, CDR1 is MNHEY, CDR2 SVGAGI. CDR3 length equals 15 residues.

The chain combines TRBV28 with TRBJ2-1; a weak D match, TRBD1 (6 bases). V lost 6 bases and J 6 bases, leaving 15 bases between the germline ends. The germline gives CDR1 MDHEN, CDR2 SYDVKM. The CDR3 loop spans 14 amino acids. DNA for the CDR3: TGTGCCAGCAGCTACTCCACAGGGTCCAATGAGCAGTTCTTC. The encoded protein is CASSYSTGSNEQFF.

This clone was detected once. The chain recombines TRBV29-1 with TRBJ1-2; D gene uncertain. V was pared by 4 bases and J by 2 bases, with 11 bases between. This CDR3 region has 13 residues. Germline V gene sequence: CDR1 SQVTM, CDR2 ANQGSEA. CDR3 sequence (DNA): TGCAGCGTTGTGGGCAGAGCCAACTATGGCTACACCTTC. This sequence encodes CSVVGRANYGYTF.

This chain uses TRBV28 with TRBJ1-4; no clear D gene. Germline-derived CDR1 and CDR2 are MDHEN and SYDVKM. V gave up 3 bases and J gave up 5 bases, with 10 bases separating them. The CDR3 covers 14 residues. CDR3 sequence reads: CASSLGGFNEKLFF. DNA of the CDR3: TGTGCCAGCAGTTTGGGAGGGTTCAATGAAAAACTGTTTTTT.

The V and J genes are TRBV15 and TRBJ2-7; no definite D call. This CDR3 is built from 13 residues. Germline V CDR1 and CDR2: LNHNV, YYDKDF (reference sequence). Trimming stripped 0 bases from V and 6 bases from J, with 9 bases between. The CDR3 protein is CATSRDKVAEQYF. The CDR3 region has the DNA TGTGCCACCAGCAGAGATAAAGTGGCCGAGCAGTACTTC.